This T cell receptor (beta chain) was retrieved from a study of spatial heterogeneity in lung cancer. On the study more broadly: There were, on average, more than eight raw-read appearances for each unique TCR and UMI combination. Study outcomes and limitations: Higher tumor mutation counts went along with higher counts of expanded intratumoral alpha and beta TCRs. The study found that ubiquitous and regional expanded TCR counts tracked ubiquitous and regional nonsynonymous mutations, respectively.

Time point described: sample taken at primary tumor resection. Researchers sequenced whole RNA taken from tumor, nontumor lung or frozen PBMC without sorting. This clonotype was picked up many times. Its antigen is unknown. Unique molecular identifiers, one per molecule, were present on every TCR cDNA molecule. Each CDR3 protein gets one entry after TCRdb re-called the 5' RACE reads with MiXCR. The table shows about 18,000 distinct CDR3 sequences, with 6.5% to 8.5% occurring only once. Trimming stripped 4 bases from V and 8 bases from J, with 10 bases between. CDR1 and CDR2 (germline): SGHRS, YFSETQ. The length of the CDR3 is 12 residues.

The specimen was lung tumor tissue, collected at surgery. This TCR was sampled from a male donor with early-stage non-small cell lung cancer. The chain has TRBV5-1 and TRBJ2-1, with D unclear. Here the CDR3 DNA reads TGCGCCAGCAGCCTGGGCGTCGATGAGCAGTTCTTC. This translates into CASSLGVDEQFF.